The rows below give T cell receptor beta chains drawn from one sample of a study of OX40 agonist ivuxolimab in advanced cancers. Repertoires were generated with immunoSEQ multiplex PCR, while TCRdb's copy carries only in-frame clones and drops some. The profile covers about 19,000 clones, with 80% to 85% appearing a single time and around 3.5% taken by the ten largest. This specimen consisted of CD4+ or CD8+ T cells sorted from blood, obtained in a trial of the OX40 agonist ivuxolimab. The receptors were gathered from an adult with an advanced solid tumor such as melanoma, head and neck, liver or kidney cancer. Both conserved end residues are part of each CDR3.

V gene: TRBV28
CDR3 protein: CASSRASSYNEQFF

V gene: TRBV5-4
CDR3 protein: CASSLESSGRSSDTQYF

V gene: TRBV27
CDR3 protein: CASRPSGQGNEQFF

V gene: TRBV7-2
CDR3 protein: CASSLWRSANQPQHF

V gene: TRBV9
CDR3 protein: CASSVGTELQETQYF

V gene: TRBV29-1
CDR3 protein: CSYTSVFYEQYF

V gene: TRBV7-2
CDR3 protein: CASSLSGTGELFF

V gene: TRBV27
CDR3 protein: CASSSRDTSSYNEQFF

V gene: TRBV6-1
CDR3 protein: CASSERGPETQYF

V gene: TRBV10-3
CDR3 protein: CAISESSGSYNEQFF

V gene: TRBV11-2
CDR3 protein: CASSPTGGGPTNEKLFF

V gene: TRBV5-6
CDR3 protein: CASSSTMPNLVF

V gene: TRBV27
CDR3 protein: CASSLDSGRGTDTQYF

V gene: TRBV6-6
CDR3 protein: CASSPTGLGQPQHF

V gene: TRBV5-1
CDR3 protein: CASSSGTSGRTDTQYF

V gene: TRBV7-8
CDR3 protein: CASTDRTSGKKEQYF

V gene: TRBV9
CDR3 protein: CASSVVLDGTQYF